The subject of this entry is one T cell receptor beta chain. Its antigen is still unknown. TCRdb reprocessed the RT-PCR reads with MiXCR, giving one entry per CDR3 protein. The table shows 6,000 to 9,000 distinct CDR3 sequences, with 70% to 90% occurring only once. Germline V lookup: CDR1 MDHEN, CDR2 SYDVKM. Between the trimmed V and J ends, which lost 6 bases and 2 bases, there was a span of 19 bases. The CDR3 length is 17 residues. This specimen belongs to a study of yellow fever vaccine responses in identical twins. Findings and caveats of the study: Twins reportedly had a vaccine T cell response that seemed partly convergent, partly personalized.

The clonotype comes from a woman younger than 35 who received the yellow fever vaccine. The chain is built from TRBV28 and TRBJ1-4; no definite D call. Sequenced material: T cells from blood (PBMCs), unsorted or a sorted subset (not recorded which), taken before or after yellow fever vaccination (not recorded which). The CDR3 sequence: CASSSVGVLGTNEKLFF. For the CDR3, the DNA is TGTGCCAGCAGCTCCGTCGGGGTGCTAGGGACTAATGAAAAACTGTTTTTT. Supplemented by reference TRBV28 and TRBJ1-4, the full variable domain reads DVKVTQSSRYLVKRTGEKVFLECVQDMDHENMFWYRQDPGLGLRLIYFSYDVKMKEKGDIPEGYSVSREKKERFSLILESASTNQTSMYLCASSSVGVLGTNEKLFFGSGTQLSVL.